Listed here is a single T cell receptor beta chain. Its antigen is not known. Profiled with immunoSEQ multiplex PCR; TCRdb holds only in-frame clones, not every one. The data show 100,000 to 130,000 clones, with 80% to 90% seen just once and about 0.73% held by the top ten. This record belongs to a study of graft-versus-host responses after intestinal transplantation. CDR3 size: 15 residues. The germline CDR1 and CDR2 sequences are MRHNA and SNTAGT. V was pared by 3 bases and J by 1 base, with 10 bases between. Sequencing was performed on unstimulated CD4+ T cells sorted from spleen or lymph node cells, taken before transplant. The chain links TRBV6-4 to TRBJ2-4; D remains ambiguous. This receptor was taken from a human donor who was the organ donor for an intestinal transplant. CDR3 sequence (DNA): TGTGCCAGCAGTGAGTCCCCTGCGGCCAAAAACATTCAGTACTTC. Encoded protein: CASSESPAAKNIQYF.